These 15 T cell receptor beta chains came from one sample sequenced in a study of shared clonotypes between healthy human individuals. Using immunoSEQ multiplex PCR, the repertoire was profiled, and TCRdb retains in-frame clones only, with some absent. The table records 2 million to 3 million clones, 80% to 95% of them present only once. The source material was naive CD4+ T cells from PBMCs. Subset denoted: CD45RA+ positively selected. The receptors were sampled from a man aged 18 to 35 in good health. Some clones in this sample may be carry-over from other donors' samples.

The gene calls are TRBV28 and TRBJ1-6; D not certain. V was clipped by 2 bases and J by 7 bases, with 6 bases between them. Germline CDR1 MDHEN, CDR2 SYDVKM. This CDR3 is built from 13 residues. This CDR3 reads CASSLNVNSPLHF. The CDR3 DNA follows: TGTGCCAGCAGTTTAAATGTGAATTCACCCCTCCACTTT.

The DNA for the CDR3 is TGTGCCAGTAGTTGGCCGGGACAGGGGGACTATGGCTACACCTTC. Protein product: CASSWPGQGDYGYTF. The V call is TRBV19, the J call TRBJ1-2; 11 nucleotides align to TRBD1. Trimming took 5 bases from V and 3 from J; bases not matched to a gene: 5. CDR3 length equals 15 residues. Germline V lookup: CDR1 LNHDA, CDR2 SQIVND (reference sequence).

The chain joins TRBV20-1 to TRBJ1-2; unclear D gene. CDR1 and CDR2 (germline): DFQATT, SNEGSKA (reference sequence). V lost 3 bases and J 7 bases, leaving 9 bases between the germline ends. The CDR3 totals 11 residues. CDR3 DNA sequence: TGCAGTGCTAGTAGAAGTCCTGGCTACACCTTC. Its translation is CSASRSPGYTF.

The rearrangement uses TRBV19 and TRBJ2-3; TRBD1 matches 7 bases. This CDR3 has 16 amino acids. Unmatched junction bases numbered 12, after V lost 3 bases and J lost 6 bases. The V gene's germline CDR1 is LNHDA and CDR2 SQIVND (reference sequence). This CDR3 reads CASSILVGQGEDTQYF. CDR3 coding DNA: TGTGCCAGTAGTATCCTAGTCGGGCAGGGGGAGGATACGCAGTATTTT.

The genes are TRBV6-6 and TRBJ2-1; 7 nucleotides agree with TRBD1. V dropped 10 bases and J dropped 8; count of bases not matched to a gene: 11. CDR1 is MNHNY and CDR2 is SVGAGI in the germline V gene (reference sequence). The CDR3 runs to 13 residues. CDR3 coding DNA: TGTGCCACGACCAGAGGGGGCGCGGATGAGCAGTTCTTC. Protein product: CATTRGGADEQFF.

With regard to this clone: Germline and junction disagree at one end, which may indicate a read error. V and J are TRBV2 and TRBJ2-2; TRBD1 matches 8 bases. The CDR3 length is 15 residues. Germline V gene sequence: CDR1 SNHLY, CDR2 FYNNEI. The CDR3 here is CASREGQGYTGELFF. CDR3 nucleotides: TGTGCCAGCAGGGAAGGACAGGGCTATACCGGGGAGCTGTTTTTT.

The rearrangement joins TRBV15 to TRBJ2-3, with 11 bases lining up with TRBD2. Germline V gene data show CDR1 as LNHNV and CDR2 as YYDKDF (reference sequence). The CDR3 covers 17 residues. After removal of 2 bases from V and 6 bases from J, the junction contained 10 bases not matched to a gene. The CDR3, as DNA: TGTGCCACCAGCAGATCCGTAGCGGGAGGGTCCTCGGATACGCAGTATTTT. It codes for CATSRSVAGGSSDTQYF.

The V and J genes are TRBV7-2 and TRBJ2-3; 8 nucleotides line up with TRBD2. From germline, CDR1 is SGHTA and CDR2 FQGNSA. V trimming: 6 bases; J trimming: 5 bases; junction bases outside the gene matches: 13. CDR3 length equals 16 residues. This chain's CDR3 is CASSTGLAGIQDTQYF. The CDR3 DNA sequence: TGTGCCAGCAGTACAGGACTAGCCGGGATCCAAGATACGCAGTATTTT. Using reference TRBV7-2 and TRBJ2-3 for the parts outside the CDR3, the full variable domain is GAGVSQSPSNKVTEKGKDVELRCDPISGHTALYWYRQSLGQGLEFLIYFQGNSAPDKSGLPSDRFSAERTGGSVSTLTIQRTQQEDSAVYLCASSTGLAGIQDTQYFGPGTRLTVL.

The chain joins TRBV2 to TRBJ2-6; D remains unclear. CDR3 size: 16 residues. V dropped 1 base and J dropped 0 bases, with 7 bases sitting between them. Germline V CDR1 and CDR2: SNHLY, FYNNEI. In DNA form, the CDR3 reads TGTGCCAGCAGTGAAGGTTCGTACTCTGGGGCCAACGTCCTGACTTTC. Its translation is CASSEGSYSGANVLTF.

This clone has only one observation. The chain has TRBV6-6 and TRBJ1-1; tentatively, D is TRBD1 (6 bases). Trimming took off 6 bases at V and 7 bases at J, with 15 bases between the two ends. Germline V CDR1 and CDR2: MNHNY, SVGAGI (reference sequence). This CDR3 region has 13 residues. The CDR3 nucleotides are TGTGCCAGCAGGCGGGTAGGGGGAGATGAAGCTTTCTTT. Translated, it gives CASRRVGGDEAFF.

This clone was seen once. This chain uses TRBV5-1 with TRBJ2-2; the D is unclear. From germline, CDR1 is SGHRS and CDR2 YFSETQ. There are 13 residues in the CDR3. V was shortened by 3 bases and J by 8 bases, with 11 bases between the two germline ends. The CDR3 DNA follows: TGCGCCAGCAGCTCCGCCCAATTGGGGGAGCTGTTTTTT. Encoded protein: CASSSAQLGELFF.

CDR3 residues: CASSGLASSYNEQFF. Here the CDR3 DNA reads TGTGCCAGCAGCGGACTAGCGAGCTCCTACAATGAGCAGTTCTTC. The chain links TRBV6-1 to TRBJ2-1; 9 bases fit TRBD2. This CDR3 is built from 15 residues. CDR1 is MNHNS and CDR2 is SASEGT in the germline V gene. The V gene end was trimmed by 6 bases and the J gene end by 0 bases; junction bases not matched to a gene: 3.

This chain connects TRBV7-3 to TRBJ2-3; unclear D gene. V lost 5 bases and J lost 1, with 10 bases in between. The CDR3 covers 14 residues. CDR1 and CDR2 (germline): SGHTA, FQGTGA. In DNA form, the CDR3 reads TGTGCCAGCAGCCTAGGACCCCGCACAGATACGCAGTATTTT. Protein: CASSLGPRTDTQYF.

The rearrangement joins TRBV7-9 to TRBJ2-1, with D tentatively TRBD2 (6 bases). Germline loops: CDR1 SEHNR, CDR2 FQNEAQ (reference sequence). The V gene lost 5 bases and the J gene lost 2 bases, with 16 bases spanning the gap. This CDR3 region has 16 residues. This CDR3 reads CASSSSGGAAYNEQFF. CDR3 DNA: TGTGCCAGCAGCAGCTCGGGCGGGGCAGCCTACAATGAGCAGTTCTTC.

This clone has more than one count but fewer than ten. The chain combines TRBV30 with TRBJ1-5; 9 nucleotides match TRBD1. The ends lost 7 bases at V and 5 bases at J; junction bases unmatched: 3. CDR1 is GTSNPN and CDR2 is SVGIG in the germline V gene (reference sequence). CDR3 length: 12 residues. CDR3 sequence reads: CAFGQGYQPQHF. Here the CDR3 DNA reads TGTGCCTTCGGACAGGGGTATCAGCCCCAGCATTTT.